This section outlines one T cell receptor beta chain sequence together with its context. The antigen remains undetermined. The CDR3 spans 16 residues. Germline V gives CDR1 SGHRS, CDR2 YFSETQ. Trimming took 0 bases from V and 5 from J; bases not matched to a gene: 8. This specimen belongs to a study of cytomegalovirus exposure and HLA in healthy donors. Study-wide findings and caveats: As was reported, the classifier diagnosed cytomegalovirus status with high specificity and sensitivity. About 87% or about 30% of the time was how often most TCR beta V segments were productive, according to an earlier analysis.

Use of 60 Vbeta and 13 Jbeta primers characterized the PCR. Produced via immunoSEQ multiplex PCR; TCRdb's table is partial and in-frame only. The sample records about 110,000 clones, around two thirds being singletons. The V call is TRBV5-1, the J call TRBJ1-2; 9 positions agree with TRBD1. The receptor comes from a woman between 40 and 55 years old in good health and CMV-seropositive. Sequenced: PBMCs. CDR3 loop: CASSLAWDREGYGYTF. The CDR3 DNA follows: TGCGCCAGCAGCTTGGCCTGGGACAGGGAAGGTTATGGCTACACCTTC.